A single sample is the source of the 8 T cell receptor beta chains below, sequenced in a study of PD-L1 blockade in urothelial cancer (dated by TCRdb to 2017 to 2019). Read against the paper, the sample's time point label means: pretreatment peripheral blood. Library preparation used the immunoSEQ multiplex PCR assay. This is the immuneACCESS table as TCRdb keeps it, with only in-frame sequences that have V and J called. A part of the clones is gone; compared with another copy, unresolved V genes explain less than half, and the rest is unexplained. Here the sample has 50,000 or so clones; around 83% occur a single time. The ten largest clones capture roughly 22% of the sample. The sample consisted of PBMCs, taken around atezolizumab (anti-PD-L1) treatment. Every receptor here comes from a man aged 55 to 70 with urothelial cancer.

To note about this clone: Compared with germline, one end of the junction differs, possibly owing to a read error. This sequence joins TRBV7-2 and TRBJ2-2, with D maybe TRBD1 (5 bases). CDR3 size: 15 residues. In germline, CDR1 is SGHTA, CDR2 FQGNSA. CDR3 nucleotide sequence: TGTGCCAGCAGCTTCCACAGGACGAACATCGGGGAGCTGTTTTTT. Translation gives CASSFHRTNIGELFF.

This chain connects TRBV6-1 to TRBJ2-6, with D possibly TRBD1 on 5 matching bases. Trimming stripped 4 bases from V and 2 bases from J, with 9 bases between. Germline V gene data show CDR1 as MNHNS and CDR2 as SASEGT. This CDR3 is 15 amino acids long. The CDR3 sequence is CASSAAGTGANVLTF. In DNA form, the CDR3 reads TGTGCCAGCAGTGCGGCAGGGACTGGGGCCAACGTCCTGACTTTC.

This chain connects TRBV6-5 to TRBJ1-1; 9 nucleotides agree with TRBD1. Germline V gene lookup returns CDR1 MNHEY and CDR2 SVGAGI. The V segment lost 2 bases and the J segment 4 bases; nucleotides outside the gene matches: 8. CDR3 size: 16 residues. The CDR3 loop reads CASSYVRTGEGTEAFF. Here the CDR3 DNA reads TGTGCCAGCAGTTACGTCCGGACAGGGGAAGGCACTGAAGCTTTCTTT.

This clone has a count of ten or more. The chain recombines TRBV27 with TRBJ1-2; no reliable D call. Between the trimmed V and J ends, which lost 4 bases and 0 bases, there was a span of 9 bases. CDR1 and CDR2 (germline): MNHEY, SMNVEV (reference sequence). This CDR3 has 14 amino acids. As DNA, the CDR3 is TGTGCCAGCAGTTCTGTCAGGACTAACTATGGCTACACCTTC. The encoded protein is CASSSVRTNYGYTF.

V usage is TRBV28 and J usage is TRBJ2-7; the D gene is possibly TRBD2 (6 bases). The CDR3 is made up of 13 amino acids. With 6 bases removed from V and 4 bases from J, the gap between germline ends came to 13 bases. The V gene's germline CDR1 is MDHEN and CDR2 SYDVKM. The CDR3 protein is CASRERREYEQYF. The DNA of the CDR3 is TGTGCCAGCAGGGAGCGGAGGGAATACGAGCAGTACTTC.

V usage is TRBV6-4 and J usage is TRBJ2-3; TRBD1 is a possible D gene (5 bases). Trimming removed 3 bases from V and 3 bases from J, with 10 bases in between. CDR1 is MRHNA, CDR2 SNTAGT, per germline. The CDR3 has 14 residues. CDR3 amino acids: CASSERGRTDTQYF. CDR3 coding DNA: TGTGCCAGCAGTGAAAGGGGAAGGACAGATACGCAGTATTTT.

The chain recombines TRBV2 with TRBJ2-7; 14 bases line up with TRBD2. This CDR3 comprises 15 residues. Per germline, CDR1 SNHLY and CDR2 FYNNEI. The ends lost 6 bases at V and 5 bases at J; junction bases unmatched: 6. The CDR3 reads CASRPGLAGVHEQYF. CDR3 bases: TGTGCCAGCAGGCCGGGACTAGCGGGAGTCCACGAGCAGTACTTC.

V and J are TRBV5-4 and TRBJ2-5, with 10 bases lining up with TRBD1. V lost 5 bases to trimming and J lost 4 bases; unmatched junction nucleotides: 5. From germline, CDR1 is SGHNT and CDR2 YYREEE (reference sequence). This CDR3 spans 14 amino acids. The CDR3 region has the DNA TGTGCCAGCAGTCGAGACAGGGGGCGAGAGACCCAGTACTTC. Translation gives CASSRDRGRETQYF. The whole variable domain, filled in from reference TRBV5-4 and TRBJ2-5, reads ETGVTQSPTHLIKTRGQQVTLRCSSQSGHNTVSWYQQALGQGPQFIFQYYREEENGRGNFPPRFSGLQFPNYSSELNVNALELDDSALYLCASSRDRGRETQYFGPGTRLLVL.